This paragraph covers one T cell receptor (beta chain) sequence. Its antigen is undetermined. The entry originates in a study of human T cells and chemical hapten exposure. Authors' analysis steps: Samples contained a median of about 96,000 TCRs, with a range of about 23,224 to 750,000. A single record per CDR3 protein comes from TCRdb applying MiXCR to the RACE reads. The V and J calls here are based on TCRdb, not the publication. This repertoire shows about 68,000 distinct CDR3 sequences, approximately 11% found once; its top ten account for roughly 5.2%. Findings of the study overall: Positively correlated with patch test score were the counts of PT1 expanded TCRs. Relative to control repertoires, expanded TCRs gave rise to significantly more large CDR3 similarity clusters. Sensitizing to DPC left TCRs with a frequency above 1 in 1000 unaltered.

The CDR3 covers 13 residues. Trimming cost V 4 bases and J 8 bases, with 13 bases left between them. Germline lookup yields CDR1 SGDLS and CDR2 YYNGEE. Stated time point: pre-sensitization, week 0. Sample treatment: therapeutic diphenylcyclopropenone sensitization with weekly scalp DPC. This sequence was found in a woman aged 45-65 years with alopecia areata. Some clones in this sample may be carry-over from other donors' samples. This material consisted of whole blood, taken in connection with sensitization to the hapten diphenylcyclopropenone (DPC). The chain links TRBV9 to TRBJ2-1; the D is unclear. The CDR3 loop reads CASSTHKSYEQFF. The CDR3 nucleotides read TGTGCCAGCAGCACCCATAAGAGCTATGAGCAGTTCTTC.